This T cell receptor beta chain was captured by sequencing in a study of cytotoxic CD8 clonotypes in ibrutinib-treated CLL. Background on the study: Partial response occurred in roughly 24 patients and complete response in 2; at median roughly 72 months, about 14 remained remitted and around 12 progressed.

Per the germline V gene, CDR1 is LGHNA and CDR2 is YNFKEQ. V shed 4 bases and J 9 bases; nucleotides not matched to a gene: 6. There are 13 residues in the CDR3. The assay was immunoSEQ multiplex PCR, and TCRdb's table has in-frame clones only and misses some. The sample lists about 57,000 clones, 56% occurring once. Overall study results and limits: Public clonotypes were seen rarely and were contracted or stable on treatment. In comparison with age-matched healthy donors, baseline clonality was higher and tracked circulating CD8+ T-cell counts.

With regard to this clone: Its antigen remains unidentified.

The material sequenced was PBMCs, taken after 24 months of ibrutinib treatment. J is TRBJ2-1 and V is TRBV4-2, with TRBD2 matching 7 bases. The clonotype comes from a human donor with chronic lymphocytic leukemia. The CDR3 region is CASSPGGWFEQFF. In DNA, the CDR3 is TGTGCCAGCAGCCCCGGGGGGTGGTTTGAGCAGTTCTTC.